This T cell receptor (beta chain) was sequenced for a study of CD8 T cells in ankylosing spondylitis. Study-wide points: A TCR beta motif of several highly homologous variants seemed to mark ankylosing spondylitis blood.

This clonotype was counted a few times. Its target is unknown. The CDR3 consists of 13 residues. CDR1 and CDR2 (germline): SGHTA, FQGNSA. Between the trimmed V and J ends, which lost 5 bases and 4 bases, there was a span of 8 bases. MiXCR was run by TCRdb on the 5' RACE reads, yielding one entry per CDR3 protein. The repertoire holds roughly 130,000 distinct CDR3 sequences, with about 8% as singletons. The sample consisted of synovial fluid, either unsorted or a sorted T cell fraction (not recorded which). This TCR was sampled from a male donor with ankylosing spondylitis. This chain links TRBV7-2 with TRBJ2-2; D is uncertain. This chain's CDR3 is CASSTQRTGELFF. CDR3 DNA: TGTGCCAGCAGCACCCAGCGCACCGGGGAGCTGTTTTTT.